The 9 T cell receptor beta chains presented below share a single source sample, sequenced in a study of blood T cell repertoires in COVID-19. Clones were read by immunoSEQ multiplex PCR, and TCRdb kept only the in-frame ones, dropping some. The repertoire consists of 110,000 or so clones, with around 89% occurring once and the leading ten covering approximately 4.5%. Sequenced material: peripheral blood. These receptors originate from a woman between 50 and 59 years old with acute or convalescent COVID-19.

The chain carries TRBV14 and TRBJ2-3; 7 bases match TRBD2. The CDR3 is 13 amino acids. Germline loops: CDR1 SGHDN, CDR2 FVKESK. The J segment lost 9 bases and the V segment lost 0 bases, leaving 3 bases of the junction unmatched. The CDR3 DNA reads as TGTGCCAGCAGCCAAGATCGGGGGGTAACGCAGTATTTT. Protein product: CASSQDRGVTQYF.

The chain joins TRBV2 to TRBJ1-1, with D tentatively TRBD1 (5 bases). In germline, CDR1 is SNHLY, CDR2 FYNNEI. V gave up 7 bases and J gave up 2 bases, with 20 bases separating them. This CDR3 is 16 amino acids long. In nucleotides, the CDR3 is TGTGCCAGCACCTCCCCCCGGGTCAGGGCAAACACTGAAGCTTTCTTT. Translation: CASTSPRVRANTEAFF.

As for this clone: Other nucleotide sequences from this sample produce the same CDR3. The V gene is TRBV3-1 (or the pseudogene TRBV3-2), the J gene TRBJ1-6; D is possibly TRBD1 (6 bases). Deletions cut 3 bases from V and 9 bases from J, with 6 bases between. Germline values: CDR1 LGHDT, CDR2 YNNKEL (reference sequence). The CDR3 consists of 12 residues. The CDR3 reads CASSHRGSPLHF. Here the CDR3 DNA reads TGTGCCAGCAGCCACAGGGGTTCACCCCTCCACTTT.

This clone appeared a single time. The chain recombines TRBV6-5 with TRBJ1-1; possibly TRBD1 for D (5 bases). This CDR3 is built from 13 residues. In germline, CDR1 is MNHEY, CDR2 SVGAGI. The CDR3 nucleotides read TGTGCAGTTCAAGGGGTTGAGTACACTGAAGCTTTCTTT. Its protein is CAVQGVEYTEAFF.

This clone is a singleton in its sample. The chain combines TRBV5-1 with TRBJ2-3; D perhaps matches TRBD2 (5 bases). Germline CDR1 and CDR2: SGHRS and YFSETQ. Trimming stripped 1 base from V and 3 bases from J, with 9 bases between. The CDR3 is made up of 14 amino acids. For the CDR3, the DNA is TGCGCCAGCAGCTTGACAAGACTAACAGATACGCAGTATTTT. It is translated as CASSLTRLTDTQYF.

The rearrangement uses TRBV25-1 and TRBJ1-1, with D tentatively TRBD1 (6 bases). The CDR3 spans 13 residues. V lost 3 bases to trimming and J lost 6 bases, with 11 bases between them. Germline-derived CDR1 and CDR2 are MGHDK and SYGVNS. CDR3 protein: CASSESGTPEAFF. The CDR3 DNA reads as TGTGCCAGCAGTGAGAGCGGGACACCTGAAGCTTTCTTT.

The rearrangement links TRBV10-3 to TRBJ1-4, with 10 bases fitting TRBD1. This CDR3 is built from 17 residues. V trimming: 7 bases; J trimming: 6 bases; junction bases outside the gene matches: 14. CDR1 ENHRY and CDR2 SYGVKD come from the germline V gene. The CDR3 protein is CAIKGSREDRGYEKLFF. Written as DNA, the CDR3 is TGTGCCATCAAGGGGAGCAGGGAGGACAGGGGGTATGAAAAACTGTTTTTT.

This clone showed up just a few times. The chain joins TRBV3-1 (or the pseudogene TRBV3-2) to TRBJ1-1, with D tentatively TRBD1 (5 bases). The V end lost 5 bases, the J end lost 7 bases, and 20 bases lay between the germline ends. There are 15 residues in the CDR3. Germline loops: CDR1 LGHDT, CDR2 YNNKEL (reference sequence). The CDR3 coding sequence is TGTGCCAGCAGCTTTCGTATAGGGGTATGGGGTGAAGCTTTCTTT. Translated: CASSFRIGVWGEAFF.

This clone was seen only a few times. The chain has TRBV6-1 and TRBJ1-2; D gene ambiguous. V shed 1 base and J shed 3 bases, with 6 bases lying between them. Germline assignment: CDR1 MNHNS and CDR2 SASEGT. The CDR3 is 13 amino acids. CDR3 sequence (DNA): TGTGCCAGCAGTGAAGGAGGTCACTATGGCTACACCTTC. Amino acid sequence: CASSEGGHYGYTF.